Listed below are T cell receptor beta chains from one sample, sequenced in a study of cytomegalovirus exposure and HLA in healthy donors. Using immunoSEQ multiplex PCR, the repertoire was profiled, and TCRdb retains in-frame clones only, with some absent. The sample includes roughly 150,000 clones, 82% of them seen just once. The sequenced sample was PBMCs. The receptors were sampled from a girl under 10 years old in good health and CMV-seropositive. Each CDR3 is given with its conserved first and last residue. The D gene is left open where the match is weak. Expanded clones get a size class; other rows say once, few or many, or leave the size out.

j_call cdr3_length d_call v_call clone_size cdr3_aa cdr3_nt
TRBJ2-7 19 TRBD2 TRBV5-3 once CARSSDPAGVLSFTYEQYF TGTGCCAGAAGCTCCGATCCAGCGGGAGTCTTATCATTTACCTACGAGCAGTACTTC
TRBJ2-6 18 - TRBV23-1 - CASSQAYGGVPGANVLTF TGCGCCAGCAGTCAGGCGTACGGCGGGGTCCCTGGGGCCAACGTCCTGACTTTC
TRBJ1-5 15 - TRBV15 - CATSREKRADQPQHF TGTGCCACCAGCAGAGAGAAGAGGGCGGATCAGCCCCAGCATTTT
TRBJ2-1 16 TRBD2 TRBV6-4 - CASSDSWTSGNNEQFF TGTGCCAGCAGTGACTCATGGACTAGCGGTAACAATGAGCAGTTCTTC
TRBJ1-3 14 - TRBV30 - CAWSVRGYSNTIYF TGTGCCTGGAGTGTACGGGGTTATAGCAACACCATATATTTT
TRBJ1-3 14 - TRBV30 - CAWSVAVSGNTIYF TGTGCCTGGAGTGTCGCGGTTTCTGGAAACACCATATATTTT
TRBJ2-3 16 TRBD2 TRBV7-9 - CASSPTSGRGPDTQYF TGTGCCAGCAGCCCTACTAGCGGGAGGGGGCCAGATACGCAGTATTTT
TRBJ2-4 16 - TRBV7-9 - CSSSFSGVLAKNIQYF TGTTCCAGCAGCTTCTCCGGAGTGCTAGCCAAAAACATTCAGTACTTC
TRBJ2-3 14 TRBD1 TRBV10-3 - CAISDRGRADTQYF TGTGCCATCAGTGACAGGGGGCGCGCAGATACGCAGTATTTT
TRBJ2-2 15 TRBD2 TRBV4-1 - CASSRAGLNTGELFF TGCGCCAGCAGCCGAGCGGGACTGAACACCGGGGAGCTGTTTTTT
TRBJ1-1 14 - TRBV19 once CASSQQGHGTEAFF TGTGCCAGTAGCCAACAGGGTCATGGCACTGAAGCTTTCTTT
TRBJ2-3 16 TRBD2 TRBV6-5 - CASSYYSGRATDTQYF TGTGCCAGCAGTTACTATAGCGGGAGGGCCACAGATACGCAGTATTTT
TRBJ2-5 14 - TRBV5-6 - CASSLVGDQETQYF TGTGCCAGCAGCTTGGTAGGGGACCAAGAGACCCAGTACTTC
TRBJ2-5 18 TRBD2 TRBV27 - CASSLRASGFPRGETQYF TGTGCCAGCAGTTTGAGAGCTAGCGGGTTCCCTAGGGGGGAGACCCAGTACTTC
TRBJ2-2 13 - TRBV6-1 few CASSYTVTGELFF TGTGCCAGCAGTTATACAGTCACCGGGGAGCTGTTTTTT
TRBJ1-2 12 - TRBV23-1 - CASSQSGASYTF TGCGCCAGCAGTCAATCAGGGGCGAGCTACACCTTC
TRBJ1-5 15 TRBD1 TRBV5-1 - CASSPGQGVMEPQHF TGCGCCAGCAGCCCGGGACAGGGGGTTATGGAGCCCCAGCATTTT
TRBJ1-2 13 - TRBV4-2 - CASSQEPGDGYTF TGTGCCAGCAGCCAAGAACCAGGGGATGGCTACACCTTC
TRBJ2-5 13 TRBD1 TRBV5-4 - CAMLGQGQETQYF TGTGCCATGCTAGGACAGGGTCAAGAGACCCAGTACTTC
TRBJ2-5 14 - TRBV30 - CAWSGTTVQETQYF TGTGCCTGGAGTGGGACTACTGTCCAAGAGACCCAGTACTTC
TRBJ2-3 15 - TRBV6-1 few CASSERYSPRDTQYF TGTGCCAGCAGTGAAAGGTACAGCCCCCGGGATACGCAGTATTTT
TRBJ1-5 15 - TRBV15 - CATSRDQGSNQPQHF TGTGCCACCAGCAGAGATCAGGGGAGCAATCAGCCCCAGCATTTT
TRBJ2-2 13 - TRBV6-1 - CASSLAYTGELFF TGTGCCAGCAGCCTAGCGTACACCGGGGAGCTGTTTTTT
TRBJ2-7 14 - TRBV5-4 - CASSRIDRTYEQYF TGTGCCAGCAGCCGAATCGACAGAACCTACGAGCAGTACTTC
TRBJ2-1 13 - TRBV13 - CASSFQGGNEQFF TGTGCCAGCAGCTTCCAAGGGGGCAATGAGCAGTTCTTC
TRBJ2-1 16 TRBD2 TRBV6-5 few CASSFGGTSWENEQFF TGTGCCAGCAGTTTTGGAGGGACTAGCTGGGAAAATGAGCAGTTCTTC
TRBJ2-2 15 TRBD1 TRBV10-3 - CAISTTGLSTGELFF TGTGCCATCAGTACGACAGGGTTAAGCACCGGGGAGCTGTTTTTT
TRBJ2-2 15 - TRBV27 - CASSLYAGPTGELFF TGTGCCAGCAGTTTATATGCGGGACCCACCGGGGAGCTGTTTTTT
TRBJ1-3 15 TRBD1 TRBV28 - CASSFRGTGGNTIYF TGTGCCAGCAGTTTTCGAGGGACAGGGGGAAACACCATATATTTT
TRBJ2-3 16 - TRBV7-3 - CASSDMSGWGTDTQYF TGTGCCAGCAGCGACATGAGCGGGTGGGGCACAGATACGCAGTATTTT
TRBJ1-4 16 TRBD1 TRBV5-1 few CASQTNRGPDREKLFF TGCGCCAGCCAGACCAACAGGGGGCCCGATAGGGAAAAACTGTTTTTT
TRBJ1-2 13 TRBD1 TRBV10-2 few CASSEAGGYGYTF TGCGCCAGCAGTGAGGCAGGGGGCTATGGCTACACCTTC
TRBJ2-7 15 - TRBV27 - CASSFSQGFSYEQYF TGTGCCAGCAGTTTCTCCCAGGGCTTCTCCTACGAGCAGTACTTC
TRBJ2-7 14 TRBD2 TRBV7-9 - CASSQSGSLYEQYF TGTGCCAGCAGCCAGAGCGGGAGTCTCTACGAGCAGTACTTC
TRBJ1-1 14 - TRBV10-1 - CASSLDSLNTEAFF TGCGCCAGCAGCCTGGACAGCCTGAACACTGAAGCTTTCTTT
TRBJ1-1 13 - TRBV28 - CASFSGLNTEAFF TGTGCCAGCTTTTCAGGGTTGAACACTGAAGCTTTCTTT
TRBJ2-1 17 TRBD2 TRBV7-6 few CASSPSSGRPSYNEQFF TGTGCCAGCAGCCCTTCTAGCGGGAGGCCCTCCTACAATGAGCAGTTCTTC
TRBJ1-1 12 - TRBV5-1 - CASMEGNTEAFF TGCGCCAGCATGGAGGGAAACACTGAAGCTTTCTTT
TRBJ2-7 12 - TRBV6-6 - CASSSNLYEQYF TGTGCCAGCAGTTCTAACCTCTACGAGCAGTACTTC
TRBJ2-7 12 - TRBV28 - CASSSTVYEQYF TGTGCCAGCAGTTCGACAGTTTACGAGCAGTACTTC
TRBJ2-7 16 - TRBV19 - CASSTTGSRRGDEQYF TGTGCCAGTAGTACAACGGGCTCCCGGCGGGGCGACGAGCAGTACTTC
TRBJ1-2 13 TRBD1 TRBV4-1 - CASSLGQFYGYTF TGCGCCAGCAGCCTGGGACAGTTCTATGGCTACACCTTC